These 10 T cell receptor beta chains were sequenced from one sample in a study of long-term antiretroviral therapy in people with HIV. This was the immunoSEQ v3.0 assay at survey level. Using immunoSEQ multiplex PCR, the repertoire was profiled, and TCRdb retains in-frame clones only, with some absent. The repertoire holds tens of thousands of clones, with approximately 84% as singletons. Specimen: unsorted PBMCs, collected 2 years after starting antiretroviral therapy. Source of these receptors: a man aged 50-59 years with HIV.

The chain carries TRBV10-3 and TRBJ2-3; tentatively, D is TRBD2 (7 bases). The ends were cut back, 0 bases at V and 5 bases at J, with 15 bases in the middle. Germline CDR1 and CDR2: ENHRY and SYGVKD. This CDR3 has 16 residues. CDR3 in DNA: TGTGCCATCAGTGAGTCAAGAGGGGGGGCCAAAGATACGCAGTATTTT. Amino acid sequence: CAISESRGGAKDTQYF.

Written as DNA, the CDR3 is TGTGCCAGCACCCCGACTAGCGGGTACAATGAGCAGTTCTTC. It is translated as CASTPTSGYNEQFF. The chain links TRBV2 to TRBJ2-1; 10 bases match TRBD2. The CDR3 extends over 14 amino acids. Per the germline V gene, CDR1 is SNHLY and CDR2 is FYNNEI. With V trimmed by 7 bases and J by 4 bases, 4 bases remained unmatched.

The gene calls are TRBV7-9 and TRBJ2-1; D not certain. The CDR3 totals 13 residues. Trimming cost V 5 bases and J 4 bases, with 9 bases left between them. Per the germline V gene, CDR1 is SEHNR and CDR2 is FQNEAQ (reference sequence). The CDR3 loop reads CASSPPSYNEQFF. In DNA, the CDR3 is TGTGCCAGCAGCCCCCCCAGTTACAATGAGCAGTTCTTC.

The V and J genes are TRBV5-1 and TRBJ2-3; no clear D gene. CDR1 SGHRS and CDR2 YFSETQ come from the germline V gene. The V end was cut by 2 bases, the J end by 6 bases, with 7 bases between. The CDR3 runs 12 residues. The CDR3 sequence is CASSFTRDTQYF. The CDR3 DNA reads TGCGCCAGCAGCTTTACTCGGGATACGCAGTATTTT.

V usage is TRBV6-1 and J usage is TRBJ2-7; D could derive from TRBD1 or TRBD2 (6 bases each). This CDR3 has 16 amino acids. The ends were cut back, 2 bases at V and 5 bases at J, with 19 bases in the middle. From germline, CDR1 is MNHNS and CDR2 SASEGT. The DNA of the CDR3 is TGTGCCAGCAGTGAACCCCGGGGGCAGGGAAGGGACGAGCAGTACTTC. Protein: CASSEPRGQGRDEQYF.

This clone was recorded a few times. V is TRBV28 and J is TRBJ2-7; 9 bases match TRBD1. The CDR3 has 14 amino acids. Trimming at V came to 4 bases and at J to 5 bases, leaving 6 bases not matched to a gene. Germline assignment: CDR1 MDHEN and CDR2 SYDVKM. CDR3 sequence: CASSSPGQGNEQYF. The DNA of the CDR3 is TGTGCCAGCAGTTCTCCTGGACAGGGGAACGAGCAGTACTTC.

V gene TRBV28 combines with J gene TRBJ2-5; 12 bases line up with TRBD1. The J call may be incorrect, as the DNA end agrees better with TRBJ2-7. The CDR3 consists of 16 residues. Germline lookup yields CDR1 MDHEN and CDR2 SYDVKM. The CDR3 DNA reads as TGTGCCAGCAGTTTATATGGGACAGGGGGCTTTGACGAGCAGTACTTC. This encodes CASSLYGTGGFDEQYF.

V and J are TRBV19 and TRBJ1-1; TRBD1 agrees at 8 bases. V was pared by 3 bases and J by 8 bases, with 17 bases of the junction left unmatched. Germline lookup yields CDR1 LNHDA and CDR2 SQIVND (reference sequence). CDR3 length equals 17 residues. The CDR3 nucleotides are TGTGCCAGTAGTATGAGACCGGGACAGGCGGATGGCCGCGAAGCTTTCTTT. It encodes CASSMRPGQADGREAFF. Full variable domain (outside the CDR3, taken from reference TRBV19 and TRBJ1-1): DGGITQSPKYLFRKEGQNVTLSCEQNLNHDAMYWYRQDPGQGLRLIYYSQIVNDFQKGDIAEGYSVSREKKESFPLTVTSAQKNPTAFYLCASSMRPGQADGREAFFGQGTRLTVV.

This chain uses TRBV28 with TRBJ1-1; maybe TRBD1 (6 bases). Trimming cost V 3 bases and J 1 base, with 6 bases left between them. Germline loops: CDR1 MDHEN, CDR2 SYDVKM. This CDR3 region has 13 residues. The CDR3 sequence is CASSFRGNTEAFF. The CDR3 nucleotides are TGTGCCAGCAGTTTCAGGGGGAACACTGAAGCTTTCTTT.

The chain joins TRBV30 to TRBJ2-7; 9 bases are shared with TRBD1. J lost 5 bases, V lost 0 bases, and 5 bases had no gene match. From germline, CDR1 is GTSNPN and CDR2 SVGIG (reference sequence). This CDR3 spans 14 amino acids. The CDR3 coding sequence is TGTGCCTGGAGTGTGGGGACAGGGAGCCACGAGCAGTACTTC. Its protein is CAWSVGTGSHEQYF.